What follows are 18 T cell receptor beta chains derived from one specimen sequenced in a study of memory CD4+ T cells and cytomegalovirus serostatus. Assay used: immunoSEQ multiplex PCR; TCRdb lists only in-frame clones, some missing. Counted here are around 62,000 clones, 60% to 85% occurring once; the ten biggest clones make up around 4.5%. The sort gate was single viable CD3+CD4+CD8-CD45RO+ cells for memory CD4+ T cells. The specimen was memory CD4+ T cells from blood. The receptors were gathered from an adult in good health and CMV-seropositive.

The V call is TRBV6-1, the J call TRBJ2-4, with 8 positions matching TRBD2. CDR3 length: 17 residues. Germline assignment: CDR1 MNHNS and CDR2 SASEGT. V gave up 2 bases and J gave up 6 bases; unmatched junction bases: 12. CDR3 bases: TGTGCCAGCAGTGAACTCGCGCTAGCGGGTGGGGGAAACATTCAGTACTTC. This translates into CASSELALAGGGNIQYF.

The chain links TRBV5-8 to TRBJ1-4; TRBD1 aligns across 7 bases. The junction had 8 bases not matched to a gene; V was cut back by 4 bases and J by 8 bases. This CDR3 is 14 amino acids long. The germline gives CDR1 SGHTS, CDR2 YDEGEE. The CDR3 protein is CASSAGQLGEKLFF. CDR3 nucleotide sequence: TGTGCCAGCAGCGCGGGACAGCTCGGGGAAAAACTGTTTTTT.

V and J are TRBV6-5 and TRBJ2-4; a weak D match, TRBD1 (6 bases). Trimming removed 5 bases at V and 9 bases at J, with 17 bases between. Germline-derived CDR1 and CDR2 are MNHEY and SVGAGI. The CDR3 is 14 residues long. CDR3 bases: TGTGCCAGCAGTGGCCGGGACAATCTTCGCATTCAGTACTTC. This translates into CASSGRDNLRIQYF.

Turning to this clone: It is unclear where the CDR3 begins or ends on the DNA, so no DNA is shown, and the CDR3 is as TCRdb lists it. The J gene is TRBJ1-2, the V gene TRBV7-2; the D call of TRBD1 is as the table states it, not checked on the DNA. The CDR3 contains 13 residues when both ends are counted. From germline, CDR1 is SGHTA and CDR2 FQGNSA. The CDR3 protein is CASSPTMVGAGTF.

This clone is a singleton in its sample. This rearrangement joins TRBV6-6 to TRBJ1-1; TRBD1 matches 10 bases. Germline V gives CDR1 MNHNY, CDR2 SVGAGI (reference sequence). V lost 5 bases, J lost 4 bases, and 7 bases stayed unmatched. This CDR3 comprises 15 residues. The CDR3 DNA is TGTGCCAGCAGTCCCAAGGACAGGGGGAGCACTGAAGCTTTCTTT. Translation: CASSPKDRGSTEAFF.

V and J are TRBV28 and TRBJ1-4, with a weak D call TRBD1 (5 bases). With 5 bases removed from V and 7 bases from J, the gap between germline ends came to 14 bases. Germline assignment: CDR1 MDHEN and CDR2 SYDVKM. This CDR3 contains 14 residues. The CDR3: CASSQQGAGEKLFF. The CDR3 nucleotides read TGTGCCAGCAGTCAGCAAGGGGCAGGTGAAAAACTGTTTTTT.

The genes are TRBV4-2 and TRBJ1-1; a weak D match, TRBD1 (5 bases). V lost 0 bases and J 9 bases, leaving 17 bases between the germline ends. The CDR3 extends over 15 amino acids. Germline V lookup: CDR1 LGHNA, CDR2 YNFKEQ. CDR3 protein: CASSQDRQGGLKAFF. The CDR3 DNA follows: TGTGCCAGCAGCCAAGATAGGCAGGGCGGCCTTAAAGCTTTCTTT.

The CDR3 coding sequence is TGCAGTGGGACGGCCTACAATGAGCAGTTCTTC. This sequence encodes CSGTAYNEQFF. The chain joins TRBV20-1 to TRBJ2-1; D is unclear. The CDR3 length is 11 residues. The germline CDR1 and CDR2 sequences are DFQATT and SNEGSKA (reference sequence). V was cut by 7 bases and J by 2 bases, with 6 bases left in between.

This clone was recorded a few times. The J gene is TRBJ1-5, the V gene TRBV9, with D tentatively TRBD1 (6 bases). The CDR3 has 15 amino acids. V was pared by 4 bases and J by 2 bases, with 13 bases between. CDR1 and CDR2 from the germline V gene are SGDLS and YYNGEE. The CDR3 DNA reads as TGTGCCAGCAGCCCAGGGGCCCTCGGCAATCAGCCCCAGCATTTT. Amino acid sequence: CASSPGALGNQPQHF.

The chain has TRBV2 and TRBJ1-2; 8 bases are a match to TRBD1. The CDR3 covers 13 residues. The germline CDR1 and CDR2 sequences are SNHLY and FYNNEI. J lost 7 bases, V lost 3 bases, and 4 bases had no gene match. The CDR3 DNA follows: TGTGCCAGCAGTGATCCCGACAGGGGTGGCTACACCTTC. This codes for CASSDPDRGGYTF.

The rearrangement uses TRBV28 and TRBJ2-5, with TRBD2 matching 11 bases. Trimming removed 4 bases from V and 5 bases from J; junction bases left unmatched: 12. Germline V gene lookup returns CDR1 MDHEN and CDR2 SYDVKM. This CDR3 has 17 amino acids. The CDR3 reads CASSSLTSGGLFETQYF. For the CDR3, the DNA is TGTGCCAGCAGTTCCCTAACTAGCGGGGGTCTCTTCGAGACCCAGTACTTC.

This clone appeared a single time. The rearrangement links TRBV27 to TRBJ2-7; D perhaps matches TRBD1 (6 bases). V was cut by 5 bases and J by 4 bases, with 18 bases left in between. CDR3 length equals 15 residues. Germline loops: CDR1 MNHEY, CDR2 SMNVEV (reference sequence). The CDR3 bases are TGTGCCAGCAGTACCCACCGGGACACCCATTACGAGCAGTACTTC. It specifies CASSTHRDTHYEQYF.

V and J are TRBV28 and TRBJ1-4; possibly TRBD1 for D (5 bases). Trimming left V 0 bases short and J 8 bases short, with 16 bases between. CDR3 length equals 16 residues. The germline CDR1 and CDR2 sequences are MDHEN and SYDVKM. CDR3 sequence (DNA): TGTGCCAGCAGTTTATGGGACATAGAAAGGGGAGAAAAACTGTTTTTT. Encoded protein: CASSLWDIERGEKLFF.

The rearrangement links TRBV11-2 to TRBJ2-5; 9 positions agree with TRBD2. From germline, CDR1 is SGHAT and CDR2 FQNNGV. Trimming took 0 bases from V and 5 from J; bases not matched to a gene: 7. CDR3 length: 16 amino acids. The CDR3 protein is CASSLDRAGGPETQYF. The CDR3 DNA is TGTGCCAGCAGCTTAGATCGGGCGGGGGGGCCGGAGACCCAGTACTTC. Full variable domain (outside the CDR3, taken from reference TRBV11-2 and TRBJ2-5): EAGVAQSPRYKIIEKRQSVAFWCNPISGHATLYWYQQILGQGPKLLIQFQNNGVVDDSQLPKDRFSAERLKGVDSTLKIQPAKLEDSAVYLCASSLDRAGGPETQYFGPGTRLLVL.

The rearrangement links TRBV5-1 to TRBJ2-5, with 10 nucleotides matching TRBD2. J lost 3 bases, V lost 3 bases, and 2 bases had no gene match. This CDR3 contains 14 residues. CDR1 SGHRS and CDR2 YFSETQ come from the germline V gene. CDR3 sequence reads: CASSYGLAEETQYF. CDR3 DNA sequence: TGCGCCAGCAGCTATGGACTAGCGGAAGAGACCCAGTACTTC.

V usage is TRBV11-3 and J usage is TRBJ2-1; weak D call: TRBD1 (5 bases). The V end was cut by 5 bases, the J end by 6 bases, with 17 bases between. There are 15 residues in the CDR3. Looked up from germline, CDR1 is SGHNT and CDR2 is YENEEA. The CDR3: CASSNQGQGGNEQFF. Written as DNA, the CDR3 is TGTGCCAGCAGCAACCAAGGTCAGGGTGGCAATGAGCAGTTCTTC.

CDR3 bases: TGTGCCAGCAGCCGAGGAGTAGGGGCGATGAACACTGAAGCTTTCTTT. Translation: CASSRGVGAMNTEAFF. The V gene is TRBV27, the J gene TRBJ1-1; possible D gene TRBD1, 5 bases. V gave up 6 bases and J gave up 0 bases, with 17 bases separating them. In germline, CDR1 is MNHEY, CDR2 SMNVEV (reference sequence). The CDR3 runs 16 residues.

This clone is a singleton in its sample. The chain employs TRBV30 and TRBJ2-1; 9 bases are a match to TRBD1. Per germline, CDR1 GTSNPN and CDR2 SVGIG (reference sequence). The CDR3 covers 15 residues. J was trimmed by 5 bases and V by 0 bases; bases with no gene match: 5. For the CDR3, the DNA is TGTGCCTGGAGTGTAGGAGGGACAGGGCACAATGAGCAGTTCTTC. This sequence encodes CAWSVGGTGHNEQFF.